These 27 T cell receptor beta chains originate from one sample sequenced in a study of vaccination and CD4 T cells after COVID-19. Treatment given: roughly ten-day PBMC culture with coronavirus spike peptide pools or control peptides (ViraFEST assay). The study sequenced cultured CD4+ T cell DNA using the Oncomine TCR Beta short-read assay. TCRdb analysed the PCR reads with MiXCR anew, one entry per CDR3 protein. Of 20,000 or so distinct CDR3 sequences in the sample, around half were seen once. Their antigens are not known. This specimen consisted of CD4+ T cells from blood, cultured in vitro, obtained before SARS-CoV-2 vaccination. These TCRs come from a human donor who had recovered from COVID-19.

This clonotype has more than one count but fewer than ten. The chain carries TRBV7-9 and TRBJ2-3, with 9 bases lining up with TRBD1. The ends lost 4 bases at V and 11 bases at J; junction bases unmatched: 13. Germline V CDR1 and CDR2: SEHNR, FQNEAQ (reference sequence). The CDR3 consists of 15 residues. The CDR3 is CASSSDRGPVGQQYF. The CDR3 DNA sequence: TGTGCCAGCAGCTCGGACAGGGGCCCTGTCGGCCAGCAGTATTTT.

The chain joins TRBV7-6 to TRBJ2-7; D call uncertain. Trimming removed 4 bases from V and 0 bases from J, with 4 bases in between. The CDR3 totals 12 residues. Germline CDR1 reads SGHVS; CDR2 reads FNYEAQ. This CDR3 reads CASSSSSYEQYF. CDR3 nucleotide sequence: TGTGCCAGCAGCTCGAGCTCCTACGAGCAGTACTTC.

This clonotype turned up a few times. J is TRBJ2-3 and V is TRBV20-1, with 9 positions matching TRBD1. The CDR3 runs to 14 residues. J lost 4 bases, V lost 6 bases, and 8 bases had no gene match. Germline V gives CDR1 DFQATT, CDR2 SNEGSKA (reference sequence). The CDR3 protein is CSARGTGRSDTQYF. CDR3 nucleotides: TGCAGTGCCAGGGGGACAGGGCGGTCAGATACGCAGTATTTT.

The rearrangement uses TRBV6-1 and TRBJ2-7; the match to TRBD2 covers 12 bases. V shed 7 bases and J 3 bases; nucleotides not matched to a gene: 7. CDR1 and CDR2 (germline): MNHNS, SASEGT. The CDR3 is made up of 15 amino acids. The CDR3 bases are TGTGCCAGCACCACACCGGGACTAGCGGGCTACGAGCAGTACTTC. This translates into CASTTPGLAGYEQYF.

As to this clonotype: Relative to the germline gene, one junction end is altered; a read error may explain this. The V and J genes are TRBV7-3 and TRBJ1-1; D possibly corresponds to TRBD1 (5 bases). This CDR3 region has 13 residues. Germline V gene sequence: CDR1 SGHTA, CDR2 FQGTGA. The CDR3 loop reads CASSTRQNPEAFF. The CDR3 DNA follows: TGTGCCAGCAGCACCCGACAGAACCCTGAAGCTTTCTTT.

This clonotype came up a few times. This chain joins TRBV7-9 and TRBJ1-3; no reliable D call. V was shortened by 7 bases and J by 0 bases, with 10 bases between the two germline ends. Germline CDR1 and CDR2: SEHNR and FQNEAQ (reference sequence). The CDR3 is 14 residues long. CDR3 in DNA: TGTGCCAGCACCTTTGGGCTCTCTGGAAACACCATATATTTT. Protein sequence: CASTFGLSGNTIYF.

This rearrangement joins TRBV18 to TRBJ2-2; TRBD1 aligns across 8 bases. CDR1 and CDR2 from the germline V gene are KGHSH and LQKENI. The V gene end was trimmed by 3 bases and the J gene end by 5 bases; junction bases not matched to a gene: 5. The CDR3 is 15 residues long. CDR3 loop: CASSPRTGLTGELFF. As DNA, the CDR3 is TGTGCCAGCTCACCCCGGACAGGGTTGACCGGGGAGCTGTTTTTT.

The gene calls are TRBV7-9 and TRBJ2-1; the D is unclear. V shed 10 bases and J shed 7 bases, with 11 bases lying between them. CDR1 and CDR2 from the germline V gene are SEHNR and FQNEAQ (reference sequence). The CDR3 covers 11 residues. The CDR3 nucleotides are TGTGCCAACTCCCCGGCGAATGAGCAGTTCTTC. Translation: CANSPANEQFF.

In DNA form, the CDR3 reads TGTGCCACCAGCATCAGTGGCAGAAAAACGGAGACCCAGTACTTC. The encoded protein is CATSISGRKTETQYF. This chain connects TRBV15 to TRBJ2-5, with D hard to call. The germline V gene encodes CDR1 LNHNV and CDR2 YYDKDF (reference sequence). The CDR3 contains 15 residues. The V end was cut by 4 bases, the J end by 5 bases, with 17 bases between.

This rearrangement joins TRBV12-3 or TRBV12-4 to TRBJ2-7, with 12 bases matching TRBD2. The CDR3 totals 14 residues. The V gene end was trimmed by 6 bases and the J gene end by 7 bases; junction bases not matched to a gene: 7. CDR3 sequence (DNA): TGTGCCAGCAGACTGACTAGCGGGAGTAGGGAGCAGTACTTC. This codes for CASRLTSGSREQYF.

V is TRBV19 and J is TRBJ1-1, with TRBD1 identical over 7 bases. The length of the CDR3 is 15 residues. V was clipped by 3 bases and J by 1 base; unmatched bases: 5. Looked up from germline, CDR1 is LNHDA and CDR2 is SQIVND (reference sequence). The CDR3 DNA follows: TGTGCCAGTAGTATTGTGGACAGGTCGAACACTGAAGCTTTCTTT. Amino acid sequence: CASSIVDRSNTEAFF.

The V gene is TRBV12-3 or TRBV12-4, the J gene TRBJ1-2, with no clear D. The CDR3 is 12 residues long. The germline V and J ends were trimmed by 3 bases and 4 bases, with 6 bases remaining between them. The CDR3, as DNA: TGTGCCAGCAGTTTTAGCAGCTATGGCTACACCTTC. Residues: CASSFSSYGYTF.

V is TRBV12-3 or TRBV12-4 and J is TRBJ1-2, with D possibly matching TRBD1 (6 bases). The CDR3 loop spans 13 amino acids. V lost 6 bases and J lost 8, with 16 bases in between. The CDR3 loop reads CASSRRQALGYTF. The CDR3 DNA follows: TGTGCCAGCAGCCGTAGACAGGCCTTGGGCTACACCTTC.

The CDR3 reads CAWRTQQLNTEAFF. As DNA, the CDR3 is TGTGCCTGGAGAACGCAGCAACTGAACACTGAAGCTTTCTTT. V and J are TRBV30 and TRBJ1-1; D call uncertain. The CDR3 has 14 residues. CDR1 and CDR2 (germline): GTSNPN, SVGIG (reference sequence). Trimming cost V 3 bases and J 0 bases, with 11 bases left between them. Combining the CDR3 with reference TRBV30 and TRBJ1-1 gives the whole variable domain SQTIHQWPATLVQPVGSPLSLECTVEGTSNPNLYWYRQAAGRGLQLLFYSVGIGQISSEVPQNLSASRPQDRQFILSSKKLLLSDSGFYLCAWRTQQLNTEAFFGQGTRLTVV.

This clonotype is categorized as medium-sized. The V call is TRBV15, the J call TRBJ2-5; the match to TRBD2 covers 7 bases. Unmatched junction bases numbered 5, after V lost 5 bases and J lost 5 bases. There are 13 residues in the CDR3. CDR1 and CDR2 from the germline V gene are LNHNV and YYDKDF (reference sequence). The CDR3 region has the DNA TGTGCCACCAGCGACGTGGGGGGGGAGACCCAGTACTTC. Translated: CATSDVGGETQYF.

The chain carries TRBV7-2 and TRBJ2-3; 9 positions agree with TRBD1. Looked up from germline, CDR1 is SGHTA and CDR2 is FQGNSA. This CDR3 has 17 amino acids. V gave up 4 bases and J gave up 5 bases; unmatched junction bases: 13. CDR3 protein: CASSYQPGQGYRDTQYF. CDR3 nucleotide sequence: TGTGCCAGCAGCTACCAGCCGGGACAGGGATATAGAGATACGCAGTATTTT.

The chain carries TRBV20-1 and TRBJ2-7, with 7 bases lining up with TRBD2. The CDR3 contains 14 residues. V shed 1 base, J shed 5 bases, and the junction held 8 bases outside the gene matches. In germline, CDR1 is DFQATT, CDR2 SNEGSKA (reference sequence). The CDR3 spells CSARASGGSNEQYF. The CDR3 DNA is TGCAGTGCTAGAGCGAGCGGCGGGAGCAACGAGCAGTACTTC.

The V gene is TRBV19, the J gene TRBJ1-1, with D hard to call. V lost 1 base and J lost 0, with 3 bases in between. The CDR3 consists of 13 residues. Looked up from germline, CDR1 is LNHDA and CDR2 is SQIVND (reference sequence). In DNA form, the CDR3 reads TGTGCCAGTAGTATAGGCATGAACACTGAAGCTTTCTTT. Protein: CASSIGMNTEAFF.

This chain uses TRBV20-1 with TRBJ2-1, with no clear D. V gave up 6 bases and J gave up 0 bases, with 12 bases separating them. The CDR3 totals 14 residues. Germline CDR1 reads DFQATT; CDR2 reads SNEGSKA (reference sequence). CDR3 residues: CSAPGLSSYNEQFF. CDR3 bases: TGCAGTGCCCCGGGCCTTAGCTCCTACAATGAGCAGTTCTTC.

The V call is TRBV20-1, the J call TRBJ2-3; possibly TRBD1 for D (5 bases). The germline V gene has CDR1 DFQATT and CDR2 SNEGSKA (reference sequence). CDR3 length: 14 amino acids. The V end lost 3 bases, the J end lost 2 bases, and 12 bases lay between the germline ends. CDR3 DNA sequence: TGCAGTGCTAGTCCCGGACACAACACAGATACGCAGTATTTT. As protein: CSASPGHNTDTQYF.

This clonotype appeared once. The J gene is TRBJ2-1, the V gene TRBV24-1, with D perhaps TRBD1 (6 bases). Germline CDR1 is KGHDR and CDR2 is SFDVKD. This CDR3 is 15 amino acids long. The V gene lost 7 bases and the J gene lost 1 base, with 13 bases spanning the gap. The CDR3 loop reads CATRSTGTSYNEQFF. The CDR3 coding sequence is TGTGCCACCAGATCTACCGGGACATCCTACAATGAGCAGTTCTTC.

V and J are TRBV20-1 and TRBJ1-5; D gene uncertain. Between the trimmed V and J ends, which lost 3 bases and 9 bases, there was a span of 15 bases. In germline, CDR1 is DFQATT, CDR2 SNEGSKA (reference sequence). The CDR3 consists of 13 residues. CDR3 DNA sequence: TGCAGTGCTAGCGAGACCCACTCCTCGCCCCAGCATTTT. Residues: CSASETHSSPQHF.

This clonotype has only a few counts. V is TRBV6-1 and J is TRBJ2-3; TRBD2 matches 10 bases. The trim removed 6 bases at V and 8 bases at J, leaving 11 bases unmatched. Germline V gene lookup returns CDR1 MNHNS and CDR2 SASEGT. This CDR3 has 15 amino acids. CDR3 nucleotides: TGTGCCAGCAGCGCCCAAGCGGGAGGGTTGGGTACGCAGTATTTT. This encodes CASSAQAGGLGTQYF.

V is TRBV11-2 and J is TRBJ1-6; no clear D. CDR1 and CDR2 from the germline V gene are SGHAT and FQNNGV. V lost 6 bases, J lost 13 bases, and 19 bases lay in between. This CDR3 region has 14 residues. As DNA, the CDR3 is TGTGCCAGCAGGAACAACTCAGCCCTCTCGCCCCTCCACTTT. Protein sequence: CASRNNSALSPLHF.

This clonotype was recorded a few times. The chain links TRBV30 to TRBJ1-6; D is unclear. V lost 0 bases to trimming and J lost 6 bases, with 6 bases between them. CDR1 GTSNPN and CDR2 SVGIG come from the germline V gene (reference sequence). The CDR3 runs to 13 residues. CDR3 DNA: TGTGCCTGGAGTGTGAGCAGTAATTCACCCCTCCACTTT. It yields the protein CAWSVSSNSPLHF. The complete variable domain, with remaining parts taken from reference TRBV30 and TRBJ1-6, reads SQTIHQWPATLVQPVGSPLSLECTVEGTSNPNLYWYRQAAGRGLQLLFYSVGIGQISSEVPQNLSASRPQDRQFILSSKKLLLSDSGFYLCAWSVSSNSPLHFGNGTRLTVT.

The CDR3 reads CASSLGDAGPDTQYF. The CDR3 coding sequence is TGTGCCAGCAGTTTAGGCGATGCGGGCCCAGATACGCAGTATTTT. This chain links TRBV28 with TRBJ2-3, with TRBD2 as a possible D gene (5 bases). The V end was cut by 2 bases, the J end by 4 bases, with 13 bases between. This CDR3 spans 15 amino acids. The V gene's germline CDR1 is MDHEN and CDR2 SYDVKM.

This clonotype was recorded once. The genes are TRBV7-9 and TRBJ1-6; D ambiguous. CDR1 is SEHNR, CDR2 FQNEAQ, per germline (reference sequence). This CDR3 comprises 15 residues. Between the trimmed V and J ends, which lost 3 bases and 6 bases, there was a span of 12 bases. The CDR3 DNA follows: TGTGCCAGCAGCTTGCACGATCCGCTTAATTCACCCCTCCACTTT. It encodes CASSLHDPLNSPLHF.